This note documents a single TCR beta chain sequence. Its antigen remains unknown. The V gene lost 5 bases and the J gene lost 6 bases, with 17 bases spanning the gap. Per germline, CDR1 SGHVS and CDR2 FNYEAQ. The CDR3 consists of 15 residues. These data come from a study of T cell responses to AZD1222 COVID-19 vaccine. Points from the study as a whole: At baseline, just five to seven AZD1222 recipients tested seropositive. The study reported that nearly half of spike-specific TCRs target unmutated variant regions.

Generated by immunoSEQ multiplex PCR, the TCRdb table keeps only in-frame clones and is missing some. The data contain roughly 130,000 clones, 88% of them seen just once; the ten biggest clones take up 7.6%. The chain recombines TRBV7-6 with TRBJ2-1, with D perhaps TRBD1 or TRBD2 (5 bases each). This receptor was taken from an adult in good health. The material was peripheral blood, obtained on day 0 of AZD1222 vaccination. CDR3 bases: TGTGCCAGCAGCCCCTTGGGGCTGGGGGTCAATGAGCAGTTCTTC. It yields the protein CASSPLGLGVNEQFF.